This entry describes one T cell receptor beta chain. This record belongs to a study of T cell changes during pregnancy in multiple sclerosis. The data were produced by immunoSEQ multiplex PCR, yet TCRdb's version contains in-frame clones alone and is incomplete. The sample has tens of thousands of clones, 91% seen once. Germline values: CDR1 MGHRA, CDR2 YSYEKL. V shed 10 bases and J shed 3 bases, with 9 bases lying between them. There are 12 residues in the CDR3. The TCR was taken from a female donor with multiple sclerosis, enrolled in a pregnancy study. V and J are TRBV4-1 and TRBJ2-2; D is uncertain. This sample comprised CD8+ T cells from peripheral blood mononuclear cells, obtained before pregnancy. CDR3 DNA: TGCGCCACCCTACGGGACACCGGGGAGCTGTTTTTT. This sequence encodes CATLRDTGELFF.